The T cell receptor beta chain described here comes from a study of regulatory T cells in long-lasting Graves disease. Indicated time point: newly diagnosed GD, antithyroid drugs for less than 3 months. With RNA extracted from PBMCs as input, the TCR library was made. Many counts were recorded for this clonotype. What it binds is unknown. Sequencing libraries for TCR beta were prepared with iRepertoire HTBI primers and Arm-PCR of CDR3 regions. TCRdb fed the multiplex PCR reads into MiXCR, producing one record per CDR3 protein. The table shows approximately 560,000 distinct CDR3 sequences, with around 16% occurring only once. Germline V lookup: CDR1 DFQATT, CDR2 SNEGSKA (reference sequence). V was shortened by 3 bases and J by 2 bases, with 15 bases between the two germline ends. The CDR3 loop spans 15 amino acids. Findings and caveats of the study: Limited sample numbers may have lowered accuracy. Those with persistent Graves' had less TCR diversity than newly diagnosed patients.

These data are also associated with another study on T cells in Graves' hyperthyroidism and ophthalmopathy. That work contributes: Orbital computed tomography and thyroid ultrasound, together with serum TRAb and thyroxine and clinical symptoms, were used for diagnoses.

Sequenced material: peripheral blood mononuclear cells (PBMCs), taken at new diagnosis, from a patient treated with antithyroid drugs. The clonotype comes from a man between 18 and 29 years old with Graves disease. The chain couples TRBV20-1 to TRBJ2-3; the D is unclear. CDR3 nucleotides: TGCAGTGCTAGTCTCAGCCGGAACTTCACAGATACGCAGTATTTT. Protein sequence: CSASLSRNFTDTQYF.